This T cell receptor (beta chain) was documented in a study of blood T cell repertoires in COVID-19. Study in general: Acute and convalescent COVID-19 specimens originated in the United States, Italy and Spain.

The CDR3 extends over 15 amino acids. Unmatched junction bases numbered 7, after V lost 3 bases and J lost 2 bases. Germline CDR1 and CDR2: SGHRS and YFSETQ. In the original analysis: Researchers report that nucleated cell counts were estimated from reference gene primer amplification. Measured with immunoSEQ multiplex PCR; TCRdb has only the in-frame clones, and not every one. The DNA gave D and trimming, while V, J and clone size come from that table. The table shows about 170,000 clones, with approximately 77% occurring only once. Material: peripheral blood. The rearrangement links TRBV5-1 to TRBJ1-1; 7 nucleotides agree with TRBD1. This clonotype originated in a woman of 80 years or more with active or convalescent COVID-19. In nucleotides, the CDR3 is TGCGCCAGCAGCTGGGGATACAGGGGCAACACTGAAGCTTTCTTT. Its translation is CASSWGYRGNTEAFF.